This is a list of T cell receptor beta chains from one sample in a study of blood T cell repertoires in COVID-19. Sequenced by immunoSEQ multiplex PCR; TCRdb stores in-frame clones only, minus some. This sample has approximately 82,000 clones; around 83% occur once, and the top ten carry about 17%. The sample taken for sequencing was peripheral blood. These TCRs come from a woman aged 60-75 years with acute or convalescent COVID-19. Both conserved end residues are part of each CDR3. Each record gives: clone size, J gene, D gene, V gene, CDR3 DNA, CDR3 protein. A D gene is named only where the DNA matches it firmly. Clone size appears in some rows only: once, few, many, or a class for an expanded clone.

clone_size: -
j_call: TRBJ2-1
d_call: TRBD2
v_call: TRBV5-1
cdr3_nt: TGCGCCAGCAGCTTGGGGACTAGCGGGAGCCTTAGGGGTTACAATGAGCAGTTCTTC
cdr3_aa: CASSLGTSGSLRGYNEQFF

clone_size: -
j_call: TRBJ2-1
d_call: -
v_call: TRBV6-5
cdr3_nt: TGTGCCAGCATTAAAGGGGGAGGGCCGTACAATGAGCAGTTCTTC
cdr3_aa: CASIKGGGPYNEQFF

clone_size: -
j_call: TRBJ1-5
d_call: TRBD1
v_call: TRBV23-1
cdr3_nt: TGCGCCAGCAGTCCTATTACCAGGGGGGGCAATCAGCCCCAGCATTTT
cdr3_aa: CASSPITRGGNQPQHF

clone_size: -
j_call: TRBJ1-6
d_call: -
v_call: TRBV2
cdr3_nt: TGTGCCAGCAGTGAACCACCCCTCGGGGACTATAATTCACCCCTCCACTTT
cdr3_aa: CASSEPPLGDYNSPLHF

clone_size: -
j_call: TRBJ1-1
d_call: TRBD1
v_call: TRBV5-1
cdr3_nt: TGCGCCAGCAGCTTGGCCCAGGGGGCCACTGAAGCTTTCTTT
cdr3_aa: CASSLAQGATEAFF

clone_size: -
j_call: TRBJ2-5
d_call: TRBD1
v_call: TRBV7-3
cdr3_nt: TGTGCCAGCAGCTTGGGTAGGGGGCCGCCCCTTCAAGAGACCCAGTACTTC
cdr3_aa: CASSLGRGPPLQETQYF

clone_size: -
j_call: TRBJ1-1
d_call: TRBD1
v_call: TRBV5-6
cdr3_nt: TGTGCCAGCAGCTTGGTTCAGTCAGGGGGTTTGAACACTGAAGCTTTCTTT
cdr3_aa: CASSLVQSGGLNTEAFF

clone_size: -
j_call: TRBJ2-5
d_call: -
v_call: TRBV30
cdr3_nt: TGTGCCTGGAGTGTGCTCGGGGTTGCGGAGACCCAGTACTTC
cdr3_aa: CAWSVLGVAETQYF

clone_size: -
j_call: TRBJ2-3
d_call: -
v_call: TRBV9
cdr3_nt: TGTGCCAGCAGCCCCTCCTCACTACCCACAGATACGCAGTATTTT
cdr3_aa: CASSPSSLPTDTQYF

clone_size: -
j_call: TRBJ1-6
d_call: -
v_call: TRBV7-6
cdr3_nt: TGTGCCAGCAGCGGTGGGGGGATGCCTTTTAATTCACCCCTCCACTTT
cdr3_aa: CASSGGGMPFNSPLHF

clone_size: few
j_call: TRBJ1-6
d_call: TRBD1
v_call: TRBV9
cdr3_nt: TGTGCCAGCAGCATGGGACAGTTGAATTCACCCCTCCACTTT
cdr3_aa: CASSMGQLNSPLHF

clone_size: few
j_call: TRBJ1-4
d_call: -
v_call: TRBV5-1
cdr3_nt: TGCGCCAGCAGCCCCACAGGGTCTGCTAATGAAAAACTGTTTTTT
cdr3_aa: CASSPTGSANEKLFF

clone_size: -
j_call: TRBJ1-6
d_call: TRBD1
v_call: TRBV9
cdr3_nt: TGTGCCAGCAGCACCATCACGACAGGGTCTTCCCTCCACTTT
cdr3_aa: CASSTITTGSSLHF

clone_size: once
j_call: TRBJ2-3
d_call: TRBD2
v_call: TRBV30
cdr3_nt: TGTGCCTGGCAACGGACTAGCGCTAGCACAGATACGCAGTATTTT
cdr3_aa: CAWQRTSASTDTQYF

clone_size: -
j_call: TRBJ1-3
d_call: TRBD1
v_call: TRBV29-1
cdr3_nt: TGCAGCGCTTCGACAGGGGCTGGAAACACCATATATTTT
cdr3_aa: CSASTGAGNTIYF

clone_size: -
j_call: TRBJ1-1
d_call: -
v_call: TRBV7-9
cdr3_nt: TGTGCCAGCAGCTTATTGGGGGCGTTGGACGAAGCTTTCTTT
cdr3_aa: CASSLLGALDEAFF

clone_size: -
j_call: TRBJ2-7
d_call: TRBD2
v_call: TRBV7-9
cdr3_nt: TGTGCCAGTGGACTAGCGGTCTCCTACGAGCAGTACTTC
cdr3_aa: CASGLAVSYEQYF

clone_size: -
j_call: TRBJ1-2
d_call: TRBD1
v_call: TRBV7-2
cdr3_nt: TGTGCCAGCAGGCCACGACAGGGAGATTCCGGCTACACCTTC
cdr3_aa: CASRPRQGDSGYTF

clone_size: few
j_call: TRBJ1-1
d_call: TRBD1
v_call: TRBV6-5
cdr3_nt: TGTGCCAGCAGGTCGGGACAGGGAGACACTGAAGCTTTCTTT
cdr3_aa: CASRSGQGDTEAFF

clone_size: -
j_call: TRBJ2-3
d_call: -
v_call: TRBV4-2
cdr3_nt: TGTGCCAGCAGCCAAGACTCGCGGACAGATACGCAGTATTTT
cdr3_aa: CASSQDSRTDTQYF

clone_size: -
j_call: TRBJ1-2
d_call: -
v_call: TRBV30
cdr3_nt: TGTGCCTGGAGTGTTGGGGGCGGATATGGCTACACCTTC
cdr3_aa: CAWSVGGGYGYTF

clone_size: -
j_call: TRBJ1-2
d_call: -
v_call: TRBV5-1
cdr3_nt: TGCGCCAGCAGCTTGGTGGGGGACACAGGGTATCATGGCTACACCTTC
cdr3_aa: CASSLVGDTGYHGYTF

clone_size: -
j_call: TRBJ2-3
d_call: -
v_call: TRBV21-1
cdr3_nt: TGTGCCAGCAGCGGGCGAAGAACAGGGTTCAGCACAGATACGCAGTATTTT
cdr3_aa: CASSGRRTGFSTDTQYF

clone_size: -
j_call: TRBJ1-2
d_call: -
v_call: TRBV30
cdr3_nt: TGTGCCTGGAGGTCGGGCAGGGGATCCTATGGCTACACCTTC
cdr3_aa: CAWRSGRGSYGYTF

clone_size: -
j_call: TRBJ1-6
d_call: TRBD1
v_call: TRBV6-5
cdr3_nt: TGTGCCAGCATTCCGACAGGGGGTAAATCACCCCTCCACTTT
cdr3_aa: CASIPTGGKSPLHF

clone_size: -
j_call: TRBJ1-1
d_call: TRBD1
v_call: TRBV10-1
cdr3_nt: TGCGCCAGCGAAGGGGCAGGGGGAACTGAAGCTTTCTTT
cdr3_aa: CASEGAGGTEAFF

clone_size: many
j_call: TRBJ2-7
d_call: TRBD2
v_call: TRBV11-2
cdr3_nt: TGTGCCAGCAGCTTGGCTAGCGGCTCCTACGAGCAGTACTTC
cdr3_aa: CASSLASGSYEQYF

clone_size: few
j_call: TRBJ2-1
d_call: -
v_call: TRBV29-1
cdr3_nt: TGCAGCGTTGAAGATCAGGCGTACAATGAGCAGTTCTTC
cdr3_aa: CSVEDQAYNEQFF

clone_size: -
j_call: TRBJ2-3
d_call: -
v_call: TRBV28
cdr3_nt: TGTGCCAGCAGTTTAACTGCAGATACGCAGTATTTT
cdr3_aa: CASSLTADTQYF